Shown below are 26 T cell receptor beta chains from a single sample sequenced in a study of beta chain features in type 1 diabetes. Expressed TCRB transcripts were sequenced after all isolated RNA was converted to cDNA. The table came from immunoSEQ multiplex PCR; TCRdb's copy has only in-frame clones and leaves some out. The sample records roughly 500,000 clones, 25% to 35% being singletons. The sequenced sample consisted of naive CD4+ T cells from blood. The source is a man aged 18 to 30 in good health.

The chain links TRBV5-6 to TRBJ2-3; 7 bases map to TRBD2. The CDR3 spans 14 residues. CDR1 is SGHDT and CDR2 is YYEEEE in the germline V gene. The V segment lost 5 bases and the J segment 0 bases; nucleotides outside the gene matches: 3. CDR3 DNA sequence: TGTGCCAGCAGTTCTAGCGGTAGCACAGATACGCAGTATTTT. Translation: CASSSSGSTDTQYF.

This clone was observed once. V and J are TRBV27 and TRBJ2-7, with 11 positions matching TRBD2. The germline V gene has CDR1 MNHEY and CDR2 SMNVEV (reference sequence). The V gene end was trimmed by 1 base and the J gene end by 4 bases; junction bases not matched to a gene: 9. CDR3 length equals 17 residues. The DNA of the CDR3 is TGTGCCAGCAGTTTATGGGGTGCCGGACTAGCGGGTTACGAGCAGTACTTC. This codes for CASSLWGAGLAGYEQYF.

There are a few counts of this clone. The chain combines TRBV29-1 with TRBJ2-7; tentative D call: TRBD2 (6 bases). Germline V CDR1 and CDR2: SQVTM, ANQGSEA. The CDR3 length is 13 residues. V lost 6 bases and J 1 base, leaving 13 bases between the germline ends. The DNA of the CDR3 is TGCAGCGTCGCCTGGCGGGGTTCCTACGAGCAGTACTTC. Translating it yields CSVAWRGSYEQYF.

The chain is built from TRBV10-3 and TRBJ2-1; no reliable D call. The germline gives CDR1 ENHRY, CDR2 SYGVKD. V lost 10 bases and J 0 bases, leaving 16 bases between the germline ends. The CDR3 runs to 15 residues. CDR3 nucleotide sequence: TGTGCCAAATCGGCCGTGGGTGCCTCCTACAATGAGCAGTTCTTC. Residues: CAKSAVGASYNEQFF.

The chain combines TRBV5-1 with TRBJ2-1; 10 nucleotides match TRBD1. Trimming cost V 4 bases and J 7 bases; bases outside gene matches: 8. The germline gives CDR1 SGHRS, CDR2 YFSETQ. The CDR3 extends over 15 amino acids. The CDR3 reads CASSQGQGQVNEQFF. The CDR3, as DNA: TGCGCCAGCAGCCAGGGACAGGGGCAGGTGAATGAGCAGTTCTTC.

The chain recombines TRBV10-3 with TRBJ2-2; possibly TRBD2 for D (6 bases). The CDR3 has 14 amino acids. From germline, CDR1 is ENHRY and CDR2 SYGVKD. V lost 10 bases and J 1 base, leaving 13 bases between the germline ends. In DNA form, the CDR3 reads TGTGCCAGCACCGGGACTCTGAACACCGGGGAGCTGTTTTTT. As protein: CASTGTLNTGELFF.

The gene calls are TRBV21-1 and TRBJ1-2. TRBV21-1 is assigned pseudogene status. The CDR3 is 16 residues long. The CDR3 DNA reads TGTGCCAGCACCTCAAAGCGGCAGGCGCCGACCTATGGCTACACCTTC. Amino acids: CASTSKRQAPTYGYTF.

For the CDR3, the DNA is TGTGCCAGCAGCGGGACAGGGATGGGCAATCAGCCCCAGCATTTT. Its protein product is CASSGTGMGNQPQHF. The V and J genes are TRBV7-9 and TRBJ1-5, with 9 bases lining up with TRBD1. CDR3 size: 15 residues. Trimming took 5 bases from V and 2 from J; bases not matched to a gene: 4. Germline V gene lookup returns CDR1 SEHNR and CDR2 FQNEAQ (reference sequence). The whole variable domain, filled in from reference TRBV7-9 and TRBJ1-5, reads DTGVSQNPRHKITKRGQNVTFRCDPISEHNRLYWYRQTLGQGPEFLTYFQNEAQLEKSRLLSDRFSAERPKGSFSTLEIQRTEQGDSAMYLCASSGTGMGNQPQHFGDGTRLSIL.

This rearrangement joins TRBV4-1 to TRBJ2-1, with 13 bases aligning to TRBD2. The germline gives CDR1 MGHRA, CDR2 YSYEKL. CDR3 length: 19 amino acids. Losses at the gene ends were 0 bases for V and 0 bases for J; bases not matched to a gene: 5. The CDR3 nucleotides read TGCGCCAGCAGCCAAGAACTAGCGGGAGGGTTAAGCTCCTACAATGAGCAGTTCTTC. Its translation is CASSQELAGGLSSYNEQFF.

There are a few counts of this clone. This chain connects TRBV5-1 to TRBJ2-3; 8 bases line up with TRBD2. V lost 0 bases to trimming and J lost 0 bases; unmatched junction nucleotides: 3. The CDR3 runs to 16 residues. Per the germline V gene, CDR1 is SGHRS and CDR2 is YFSETQ. CDR3 DNA sequence: TGCGCCAGCAGCTTGGGTTCTAGCGGGAGCACAGATACGCAGTATTTT. Translation gives CASSLGSSGSTDTQYF.

Only a few counts were recorded for this clone. The chain combines TRBV25-1 with TRBJ2-6; D gene ambiguous. V lost 10 bases and J lost 0, with 7 bases in between. The CDR3 is 13 amino acids. The V gene's germline CDR1 is MGHDK and CDR2 SYGVNS. CDR3 nucleotides: TGTGCCACCGGAACCTCTGGGGCCAACGTCCTGACTTTC. Translation gives CATGTSGANVLTF. The full variable domain, in which reference TRBV25-1 and TRBJ2-6 provide the parts outside the CDR3, is EADIYQTPRYLVIGTGKKITLECSQTMGHDKMYWYQQDPGMELHLIHYSYGVNSTEKGDLSSESTVSRIRTEHFPLTLESARPSHTSQYLCATGTSGANVLTFGAGSRLTVL.

Only a few counts were recorded for this clone. The chain combines TRBV20-1 with TRBJ2-7; a weak D match, TRBD2 (6 bases). This CDR3 region has 11 residues. Trimming pared 6 bases from V and 9 bases from J, leaving 15 bases between. The germline V gene has CDR1 DFQATT and CDR2 SNEGSKA (reference sequence). The CDR3 nucleotides read TGCAGTGCCAGCCTCCGGGGAGGGCAGTACTTC. Its protein product is CSASLRGGQYF.

J is TRBJ2-1 and V is TRBV27; D is undetermined. Germline V gives CDR1 MNHEY, CDR2 SMNVEV (reference sequence). The CDR3 is 16 amino acids. V was pared by 6 bases and J by 10 bases, with 25 bases between. The CDR3 spells CASRERRANHYLEQFF. CDR3 DNA: TGTGCCAGCAGGGAACGACGGGCCAATCACTACTTAGAGCAGTTCTTC.

The chain carries TRBV10-3 and TRBJ1-4; 7 bases are a match to TRBD1. CDR1 and CDR2 from the germline V gene are ENHRY and SYGVKD. The trim removed 3 bases at V and 7 bases at J, leaving 8 bases unmatched. The CDR3 has 15 residues. CDR3 region: CAISDSRQGGEKLFF. CDR3 DNA sequence: TGTGCCATCAGTGATTCGAGACAGGGCGGTGAAAAACTGTTTTTT.

The chain has TRBV9 and TRBJ1-2; tentative D call: TRBD1 (6 bases). The length of the CDR3 is 15 residues. Germline CDR1 SGDLS, CDR2 YYNGEE. Trimming pared 0 bases from V and 4 bases from J, leaving 13 bases between. Here the CDR3 reads CASSVAGGQTYGYTF. CDR3 DNA sequence: TGTGCCAGCAGCGTAGCTGGAGGACAGACCTATGGCTACACCTTC.

The CDR3 region is CASSSIAGNYNEQFF. The CDR3 coding sequence is TGTGCCAGCAGCTCTATAGCGGGAAACTACAATGAGCAGTTCTTC. The V and J genes are TRBV7-2 and TRBJ2-1; 8 nucleotides line up with TRBD2. CDR1 and CDR2 (germline): SGHTA, FQGNSA. J gave up 3 bases and V 4 bases, and 5 bases lay outside the gene matches. CDR3 size: 15 residues.

V is TRBV7-7 and J is TRBJ2-5; no firm D call. This CDR3 contains 13 residues. Trimming removed 5 bases from V and 1 base from J, with 8 bases in between. CDR1 and CDR2 (germline): SSHAT, FNYEAQ (reference sequence). The chain's CDR3 is CASSLNFQETQYF. CDR3 DNA: TGTGCCAGCAGCCTGAATTTCCAAGAGACCCAGTACTTC.

This clone was seen a handful of times. The J gene is TRBJ2-1, the V gene TRBV11-2, with D unclear. With 0 bases removed from V and 8 bases from J, the gap between germline ends came to 5 bases. Germline CDR1 is SGHAT and CDR2 is FQNNGV. The CDR3 length is 12 residues. CDR3 sequence (DNA): TGTGCCAGCAGCTTAGAGGTCCATGAGCAGTTCTTC. As protein: CASSLEVHEQFF.

This clone was seen a handful of times. The rearrangement uses TRBV5-1 and TRBJ2-6, with 8 bases aligning to TRBD1. CDR1 is SGHRS and CDR2 is YFSETQ in the germline V gene. There are 16 residues in the CDR3. V lost 0 bases, J lost 2 bases, and 1 base stayed unmatched. CDR3 nucleotide sequence: TGCGCCAGCAGCTTGGAACAGGGGGCTGGGGCCAACGTCCTGACTTTC. Protein: CASSLEQGAGANVLTF.

The rearrangement links TRBV30 to TRBJ2-7; D is unclear. The CDR3 consists of 14 residues. Germline V gives CDR1 GTSNPN, CDR2 SVGIG (reference sequence). Trimming removed 0 bases from V and 3 bases from J, with 12 bases in between. CDR3 DNA: TGTGCCTGGAGTGTACGAAAACAGCTCTACGAGCAGTACTTC. Protein product: CAWSVRKQLYEQYF.

This clone showed up just a few times. CDR3 DNA: TGCGCCAGCAGCCAAGCGGGACTAGCGACTAGCACAGATACGCAGTATTTT. This sequence encodes CASSQAGLATSTDTQYF. The chain recombines TRBV4-1 with TRBJ2-3; TRBD2 agrees at 10 bases. The germline V gene has CDR1 MGHRA and CDR2 YSYEKL. This CDR3 contains 17 residues. Trimming removed 1 base from V and 0 bases from J; junction bases left unmatched: 4.

This clone was seen a handful of times. The sample has other DNA sequences that encode this CDR3 too. The chain couples TRBV28 to TRBJ2-5; unclear D gene. The V gene's germline CDR1 is MDHEN and CDR2 SYDVKM. V was pared by 3 bases and J by 5 bases, with 4 bases between. CDR3 size: 11 residues. The DNA of the CDR3 is TGTGCCAGCAGTTTTAGGGAGACCCAGTACTTC. Protein sequence: CASSFRETQYF.

This chain links TRBV6-1 with TRBJ2-3, with D perhaps TRBD1 (5 bases). The CDR3 has 15 residues. V shed 0 bases and J shed 1 base, with 8 bases lying between them. CDR1 and CDR2 from the germline V gene are MNHNS and SASEGT. CDR3 sequence (DNA): TGTGCCAGCAGTGAAGCGGGCAGGGGCACAGATACGCAGTATTTT. Its protein is CASSEAGRGTDTQYF.

This clone was detected only a few times. The rearrangement links TRBV19 to TRBJ1-2, with D maybe TRBD1 (5 bases). Germline assignment: CDR1 LNHDA and CDR2 SQIVND (reference sequence). The V and J ends lost 5 bases and 4 bases respectively, with 8 bases between them. The CDR3 is 12 amino acids. This CDR3 is CASSADSYGYTF. The CDR3 bases are TGTGCCAGTAGTGCTGACAGCTATGGCTACACCTTC.

The J gene is TRBJ2-1, the V gene TRBV15; D is possibly TRBD1 or TRBD2 (5 bases each). Germline V gene lookup returns CDR1 LNHNV and CDR2 YYDKDF (reference sequence). Trimming cost V 2 bases and J 5 bases, with 16 bases left between them. This CDR3 has 16 residues. Written as DNA, the CDR3 is TGTGCCACCAGCAGACCGACCTGGGGGTGGGACAATGAGCAGTTCTTC. Amino acids: CATSRPTWGWDNEQFF.

This chain's CDR3 is CASSSRGSLTDTQYF. In nucleotides, the CDR3 is TGTGCCAGTAGCTCCCGGGGCAGCCTTACAGATACGCAGTATTTT. The chain is built from TRBV19 and TRBJ2-3, with D possibly called TRBD1 or TRBD2 (5 bases each). V was trimmed by 6 bases and J by 3 bases, leaving 16 bases between them. There are 15 residues in the CDR3. In germline, CDR1 is LNHDA, CDR2 SQIVND (reference sequence).